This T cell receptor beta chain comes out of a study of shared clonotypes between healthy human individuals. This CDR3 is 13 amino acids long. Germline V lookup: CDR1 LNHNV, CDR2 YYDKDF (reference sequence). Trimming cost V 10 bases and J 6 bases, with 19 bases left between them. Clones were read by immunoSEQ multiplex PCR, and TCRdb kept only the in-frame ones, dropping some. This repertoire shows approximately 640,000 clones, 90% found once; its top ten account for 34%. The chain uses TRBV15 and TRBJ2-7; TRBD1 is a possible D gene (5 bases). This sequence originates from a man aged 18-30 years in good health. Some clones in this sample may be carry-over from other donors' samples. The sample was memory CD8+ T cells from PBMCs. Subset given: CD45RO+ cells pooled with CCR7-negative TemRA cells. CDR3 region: CAIAAGSRAEQYF. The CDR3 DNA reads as TGTGCCATCGCTGCAGGGTCTAGGGCCGAGCAGTACTTC.